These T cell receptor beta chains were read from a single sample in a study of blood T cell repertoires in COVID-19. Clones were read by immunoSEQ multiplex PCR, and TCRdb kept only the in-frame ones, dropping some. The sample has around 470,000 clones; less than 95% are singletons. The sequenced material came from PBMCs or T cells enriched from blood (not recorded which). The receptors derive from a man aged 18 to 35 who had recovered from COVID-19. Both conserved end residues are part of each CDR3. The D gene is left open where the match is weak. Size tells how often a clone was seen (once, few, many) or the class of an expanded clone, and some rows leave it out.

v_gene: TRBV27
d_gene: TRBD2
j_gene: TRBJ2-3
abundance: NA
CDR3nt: TGTGCCAGCAGTCCCGGACTAGCGGGATCAGATACGCAGTATTTT
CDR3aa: CASSPGLAGSDTQYF

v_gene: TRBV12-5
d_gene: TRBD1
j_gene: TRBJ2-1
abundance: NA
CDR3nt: TGTGCTAGCCGGGACAGGGCGAATGAGCAGTTCTTC
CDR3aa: CASRDRANEQFF

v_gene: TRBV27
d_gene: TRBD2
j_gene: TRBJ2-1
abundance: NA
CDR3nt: TGTGCCAGCAGAACTAGCGGGAGGGCCAGGGATGAGCAGTTCTTC
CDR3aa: CASRTSGRARDEQFF

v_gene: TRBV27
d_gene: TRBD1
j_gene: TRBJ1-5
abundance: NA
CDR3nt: TGTGCCAGCAGCCTACAGGGGGACCAGCCCCAGCATTTT
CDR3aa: CASSLQGDQPQHF

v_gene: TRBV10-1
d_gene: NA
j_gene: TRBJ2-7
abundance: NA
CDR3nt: TGCGCCAGCAGTGGCGTTTCCTACGAGCAGTACTTC
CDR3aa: CASSGVSYEQYF

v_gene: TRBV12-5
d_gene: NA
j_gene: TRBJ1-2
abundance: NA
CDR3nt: TGTGCTAGTGGTTTGAGTCCGTTAGTATCCTATGGCTACACCTTC
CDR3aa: CASGLSPLVSYGYTF

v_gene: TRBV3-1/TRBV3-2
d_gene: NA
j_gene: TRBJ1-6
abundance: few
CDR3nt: TGTGCCAGCAGCCAAGGGGCAGTTAATTCACCCCTCCACTTT
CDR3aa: CASSQGAVNSPLHF

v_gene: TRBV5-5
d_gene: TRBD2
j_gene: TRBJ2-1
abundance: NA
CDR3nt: TGTGCCAGCAGCTTGTCTAGCGGGGGGAACAATGAGCAGTTCTTC
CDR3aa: CASSLSSGGNNEQFF

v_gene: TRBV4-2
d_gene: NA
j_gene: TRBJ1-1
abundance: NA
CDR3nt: TGTGCCAGCAGCCAAGATCGGTGGAGGGCAACTGAAGCTTTCTTT
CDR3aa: CASSQDRWRATEAFF

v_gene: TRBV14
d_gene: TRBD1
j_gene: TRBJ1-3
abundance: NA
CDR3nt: TGTGCCAGCAGCCGAGAACGCCCCCCTGGGCCAGGGGGCAGAAACACCATATATTTT
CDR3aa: CASSRERPPGPGGRNTIYF

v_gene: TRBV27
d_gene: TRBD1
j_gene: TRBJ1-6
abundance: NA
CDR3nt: TGTGCCAGCAGTTTTGGGGGACAGAATAATTCACCCCTCCACTTT
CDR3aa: CASSFGGQNNSPLHF

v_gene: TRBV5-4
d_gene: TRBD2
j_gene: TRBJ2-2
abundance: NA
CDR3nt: TGTGCCAGCAGCCCATCCGGGACTACAGACACCGGGGAGCTGTTTTTT
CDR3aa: CASSPSGTTDTGELFF

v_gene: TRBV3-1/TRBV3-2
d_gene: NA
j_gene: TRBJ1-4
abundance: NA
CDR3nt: TGTGCCAGCAGCCAGTCAGGGGTAGGAGAAAAACTGTTTTTT
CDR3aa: CASSQSGVGEKLFF

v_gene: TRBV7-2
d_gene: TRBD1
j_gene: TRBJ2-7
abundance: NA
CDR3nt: TGTGCCAGCAGCTTAAAGTTGGCAGGGGGATCCTACGAGCAGTACTTC
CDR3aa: CASSLKLAGGSYEQYF

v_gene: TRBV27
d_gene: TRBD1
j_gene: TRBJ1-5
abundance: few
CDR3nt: TGTGCCAGCAGTTTATCGAAACCGGGACAGGGGTGGGATCAGCCCCAGCATTTT
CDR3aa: CASSLSKPGQGWDQPQHF

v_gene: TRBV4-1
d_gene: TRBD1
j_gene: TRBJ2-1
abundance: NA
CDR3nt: TGCGCCAGCAGCCAAGGGGGGGACAGGGGAAATAGGCAGTTCTTC
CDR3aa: CASSQGGDRGNRQFF

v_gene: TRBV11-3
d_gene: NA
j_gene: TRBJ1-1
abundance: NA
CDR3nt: TGTGCCAGCAGCTTTAAGGGGTGGGGTTCTGTCGGCACTGAAGCTTTCTTT
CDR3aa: CASSFKGWGSVGTEAFF

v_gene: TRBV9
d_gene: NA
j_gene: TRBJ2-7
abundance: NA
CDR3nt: TGTGCCAGCAGCGTAGGACAGCGTACCTACGAGCAGTACTTC
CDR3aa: CASSVGQRTYEQYF

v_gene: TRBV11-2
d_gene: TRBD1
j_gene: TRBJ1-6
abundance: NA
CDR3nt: TGTGCCAGCAGCTTCTCAGGGGGCTCCTATAATTCACCCCTCCACTTT
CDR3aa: CASSFSGGSYNSPLHF

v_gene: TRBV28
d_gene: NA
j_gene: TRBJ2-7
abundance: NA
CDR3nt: TGTGCCAGCAGGGAAATAGCGGTTACCTACGAGCAGTACTTC
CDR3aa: CASREIAVTYEQYF

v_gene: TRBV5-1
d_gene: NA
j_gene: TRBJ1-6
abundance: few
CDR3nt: TGCGCCAGCAGCATCGACAGCTCCTATAATTCACCCCTCCACTTT
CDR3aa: CASSIDSSYNSPLHF

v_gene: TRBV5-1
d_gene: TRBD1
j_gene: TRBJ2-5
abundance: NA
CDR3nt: TGCGCCAGCAGCTTGGATGACAGGGGGCCGCAGACCCAGTACTTC
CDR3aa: CASSLDDRGPQTQYF

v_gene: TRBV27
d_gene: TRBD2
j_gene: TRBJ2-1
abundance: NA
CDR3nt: TGTGCCAGCAGTTTGTATCCCTTGGGACTAGCGGGATCCAATGAGCAGTTCTTC
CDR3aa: CASSLYPLGLAGSNEQFF

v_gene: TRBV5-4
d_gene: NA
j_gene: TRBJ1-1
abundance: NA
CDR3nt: TGTGCCAGCACGAACGCCAGGGTTTGGACTGAAGCTTTCTTT
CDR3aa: CASTNARVWTEAFF

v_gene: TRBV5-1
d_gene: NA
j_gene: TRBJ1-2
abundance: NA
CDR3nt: TGCGCCAGCAGTGGACAGAACTATGGCTACACCTTC
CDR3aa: CASSGQNYGYTF

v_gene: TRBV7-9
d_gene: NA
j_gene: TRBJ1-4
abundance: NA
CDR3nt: TGTGCCAGCGCGCGGGGAACTAATGAAAAACTGTTTTTT
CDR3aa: CASARGTNEKLFF

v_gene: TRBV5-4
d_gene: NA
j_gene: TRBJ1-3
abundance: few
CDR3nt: TGTGCCAGCAGCGAAACAGGTCTAGGAAACACCATATATTTT
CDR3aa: CASSETGLGNTIYF

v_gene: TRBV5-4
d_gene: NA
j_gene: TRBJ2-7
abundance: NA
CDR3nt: TGTGCCAGCAGCTTTAGTCCCGGGGGCGAGCAGTACTTC
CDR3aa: CASSFSPGGEQYF

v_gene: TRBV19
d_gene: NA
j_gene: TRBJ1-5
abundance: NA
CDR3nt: TGTGCCAGTAGTGTGAGCGGGGTAATGGGAAGCAATCAGCCCCAGCATTTT
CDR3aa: CASSVSGVMGSNQPQHF

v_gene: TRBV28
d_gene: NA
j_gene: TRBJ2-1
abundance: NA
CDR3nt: TGTGCCAGCAGTTTAATGTATCGTGAGCAGTTCTTC
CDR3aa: CASSLMYREQFF

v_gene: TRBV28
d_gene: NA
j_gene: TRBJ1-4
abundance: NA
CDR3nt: TGTGCCAGCAGTTTAACGGGTTCTAATGAAAAACTGTTTTTT
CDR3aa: CASSLTGSNEKLFF

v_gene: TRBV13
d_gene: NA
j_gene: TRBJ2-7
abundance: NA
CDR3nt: TGTGCCAGCAGCCCCTCGCAGGCAGCCTTCTACGAGCAGTACTTC
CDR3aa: CASSPSQAAFYEQYF

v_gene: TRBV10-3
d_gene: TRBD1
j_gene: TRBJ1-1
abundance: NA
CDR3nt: TGTGCCATCAGTGGTATGACAGGGGGCACTGAAGCTTTCTTT
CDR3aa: CAISGMTGGTEAFF

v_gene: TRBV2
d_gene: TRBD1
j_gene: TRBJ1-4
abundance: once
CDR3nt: TGTGCCAGCAGAGGTGGGACAGGCCCTAATGAAAAACTGTTTTTT
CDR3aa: CASRGGTGPNEKLFF

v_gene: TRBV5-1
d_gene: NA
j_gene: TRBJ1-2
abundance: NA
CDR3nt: TGCGCCAGCAGCCCGACAGGTATCTATGGCTACACCTTC
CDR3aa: CASSPTGIYGYTF